One sample yielded the 18 T cell receptor beta chains listed below, sequenced in a study of spatial heterogeneity in lung cancer. Notes on the study in general: Counts that tracked tumor mutation counts were those of expanded intratumoral alpha and beta TCRs.

Their recognized antigens are unknown. Regarding time point: sample taken at primary tumor resection. TCRdb recomputed calls from the 5' RACE reads with MiXCR, one row per CDR3 protein. The sample lists roughly 5,700 distinct CDR3 sequences, around 15% seen once, with roughly 15% in the top ten. Material: lung tumor tissue, obtained at surgery. These receptors were collected from a female donor with early-stage non-small cell lung cancer.

This clonotype was detected only once. The chain recombines TRBV7-9 with TRBJ1-2, with TRBD1 as a possible D gene (5 bases). V lost 5 bases and J 6 bases, leaving 13 bases between the germline ends. Germline CDR1 and CDR2: SEHNR and FQNEAQ (reference sequence). The CDR3 is made up of 13 amino acids. The CDR3 bases are TGTGCCAGCAGCGTTGTTTTGACAGATGGCTACACCTTC. Protein sequence: CASSVVLTDGYTF.

The sample holds many counts of this clonotype. This chain uses TRBV11-2 with TRBJ1-4, with D unclear. V dropped 3 bases and J dropped 7 bases, with 6 bases sitting between them. The CDR3 is made up of 12 amino acids. Germline loops: CDR1 SGHAT, CDR2 FQNNGV. The DNA for the CDR3 is TGTGCCAGCAGCTTTAGAGGTGAAAAACTGTTTTTT. Its translation is CASSFRGEKLFF.

This clonotype is medium-sized within its sample. V is TRBV5-1 and J is TRBJ2-7; TRBD1 aligns across 8 bases. CDR3 size: 13 residues. Germline CDR1 reads SGHRS; CDR2 reads YFSETQ. J gave up 4 bases and V 2 bases, and 2 bases lay outside the gene matches. The CDR3 nucleotides read TGCGCCAGCAGCTTAAACAGGGGGTACGAGCAGTACGTC. Residues: CASSLNRGYEQYV.

By proportion, this clonotype is medium-sized (0.01 to 0.1%). CDR3 sequence (DNA): TGTGCCATCAGCAGGGGTACAGTCATAGAGACCCAGTACTTC. Translation gives CAISRGTVIETQYF. The rearrangement joins TRBV10-3 to TRBJ2-5, with D possibly TRBD1 on 6 matching bases. Germline loops: CDR1 ENHRY, CDR2 SYGVKD. Trimming took off 6 bases at V and 4 bases at J, with 15 bases between the two ends. The CDR3 is made up of 14 amino acids.

This clonotype is labeled medium-sized. This chain links TRBV12-3 or TRBV12-4 with TRBJ1-1; D uncertain. Trimming cost V 6 bases and J 1 base, with 9 bases left between them. The CDR3 has 13 residues. In DNA form, the CDR3 reads TGTGCCAGCAGGAGAATAGAGAACACTGAAGCTTTCTTT. This translates into CASRRIENTEAFF.

Ten or more counts support this clonotype. The V gene is TRBV2, the J gene TRBJ2-1; D remains ambiguous. Between the trimmed V and J ends, which lost 4 bases and 7 bases, there was a span of 11 bases. The CDR3 covers 13 residues. CDR1 and CDR2 from the germline V gene are SNHLY and FYNNEI. This CDR3 is CASSAINLNEQFF. The DNA for the CDR3 is TGTGCCAGCAGTGCCATCAACCTAAATGAGCAGTTCTTC.

This clonotype has ten or more counts. The chain recombines TRBV12-3 or TRBV12-4 with TRBJ2-5; the match to TRBD2 covers 7 bases. The CDR3 is made up of 14 amino acids. V trimming: 3 bases; J trimming: 2 bases; junction bases outside the gene matches: 3. CDR3 residues: CASSFGLEQETQYF. The CDR3 DNA reads as TGTGCCAGCAGTTTTGGACTAGAGCAAGAGACCCAGTACTTC.

This clonotype rates as medium-sized. The rearrangement links TRBV5-5 to TRBJ2-1, with 7 bases matching TRBD2. CDR1 is SGHKS and CDR2 is YYEKEE in the germline V gene (reference sequence). This CDR3 region has 16 residues. With 6 bases clipped from V and 0 bases from J, the junction kept 9 bases outside the gene matches. The CDR3 nucleotides read TGTGCCAGCACCCCTCTTGGGGGGGGCTCCTACAATGAGCAGTTCTTC. Its protein product is CASTPLGGGSYNEQFF. Together with reference TRBV5-5 and TRBJ2-1, the CDR3 gives the full variable domain: DAGVTQSPTHLIKTRGQQVTLRCSPISGHKSVSWYQQVLGQGPQFIFQYYEKEERGRGNFPDRFSARQFPNYSSELNVNALLLGDSALYLCASTPLGGGSYNEQFFGPGTRLTVL.

This clonotype was detected only a few times. V and J are TRBV24-1 and TRBJ2-3; D might be TRBD2 (5 bases). CDR1 is KGHDR and CDR2 is SFDVKD in the germline V gene. V shed 1 base and J shed 1 base, with 11 bases lying between them. This CDR3 is 16 amino acids long. This CDR3 reads CATSDFGEKGTDTQYF. The DNA of the CDR3 is TGTGCCACCAGTGATTTTGGGGAGAAAGGCACAGATACGCAGTATTTT.

This clonotype is labeled as medium-sized. This chain connects TRBV5-4 to TRBJ2-2, with 9 bases matching TRBD1. Germline V gene sequence: CDR1 SGHNT, CDR2 YYREEE (reference sequence). Losses at the gene ends were 1 base for V and 5 bases for J; bases not matched to a gene: 3. The CDR3 covers 15 residues. The CDR3 nucleotides read TGTGCCAGCAGCTTGCGGGACAGGGCGACCGGGGAGCTGTTTTTT. As protein: CASSLRDRATGELFF.

This clonotype is categorized as medium-sized. V gene TRBV28 combines with J gene TRBJ1-1; D ambiguous. With 3 bases removed from V and 5 bases from J, the gap between germline ends came to 7 bases. The CDR3 spans 12 residues. The germline V gene has CDR1 MDHEN and CDR2 SYDVKM. DNA of the CDR3: TGTGCCAGCAGTTTGGCCCAGACTGAAGCTTTCTTT. It encodes CASSLAQTEAFF.

By its share, this clonotype is medium-sized (0.01 to 0.1%). The chain carries TRBV29-1 and TRBJ2-3, with TRBD2 matching 11 bases. Germline assignment: CDR1 SQVTM and CDR2 ANQGSEA. There are 14 residues in the CDR3. The ends lost 7 bases at V and 7 bases at J; junction bases unmatched: 10. For the CDR3, the DNA is TGCAGCGCCGTACTAGCGGGAGAAATTAATACGCAGTATTTT. Translation: CSAVLAGEINTQYF.

The V gene is TRBV9, the J gene TRBJ2-3; D gene ambiguous. V was pared by 0 bases and J by 0 bases, with 5 bases between. This CDR3 is built from 14 residues. Per the germline V gene, CDR1 is SGDLS and CDR2 is YYNGEE. The DNA of the CDR3 is TGTGCCAGCAGCGTAGGTCCCAGCACAGATACGCAGTATTTT. Translated: CASSVGPSTDTQYF.

The J gene is TRBJ2-2, the V gene TRBV12-3 or TRBV12-4; the D is unclear. V gave up 3 bases and J gave up 0 bases, with 20 bases separating them. The length of the CDR3 is 19 residues. For the CDR3, the DNA is TGTGCCAGCAGTTTCGGCGGAGATCTAATCAACGCGAACACCGGGGAGCTGTTTTTT. This codes for CASSFGGDLINANTGELFF.

This clonotype ranks as medium-sized. The J gene is TRBJ2-7, the V gene TRBV9; TRBD2 aligns across 8 bases. Germline loops: CDR1 SGDLS, CDR2 YYNGEE. The CDR3 is made up of 15 amino acids. V was pared by 7 bases and J by 3 bases, with 12 bases of the junction left unmatched. The CDR3, as DNA: TGTGCCAGCCCCGCCATCGAGCGGGGGCACTACGAGCAGTACTTC. Translating it yields CASPAIERGHYEQYF.

By proportion, this clonotype is medium-sized (0.01 to 0.1%). The genes are TRBV20-1 and TRBJ2-1; D is ambiguous. The germline gives CDR1 DFQATT, CDR2 SNEGSKA (reference sequence). V lost 2 bases, J lost 4 bases, and 12 bases lay in between. The CDR3 loop spans 14 amino acids. The CDR3 region has the DNA TGCAGTGCTAGATGGTGGAGAAAATACAATGAGCAGTTCTTC. Its protein product is CSARWWRKYNEQFF.

By sample share, this clonotype is medium-sized. The rearrangement uses TRBV9 and TRBJ1-1; D may be TRBD1 (6 bases). This CDR3 comprises 14 residues. Trimming took off 4 bases at V and 6 bases at J, with 16 bases between the two ends. The germline V gene encodes CDR1 SGDLS and CDR2 YYNGEE. The CDR3 loop reads CASSPLTGRAEAFF. The CDR3 DNA reads TGTGCCAGCAGCCCCTTAACAGGGAGGGCTGAAGCTTTCTTT.

The table lists this clonotype with many counts. CDR3 sequence reads: CASTRSGTPQELFF. CDR3 coding DNA: TGTGCCAGCACCCGTTCCGGGACGCCGCAGGAGCTGTTTTTT. The rearrangement links TRBV5-6 to TRBJ2-2; possibly TRBD1 or TRBD2 for D (5 bases each). Per germline, CDR1 SGHDT and CDR2 YYEEEE. V lost 6 bases and J 10 bases, leaving 19 bases between the germline ends. The CDR3 runs to 14 residues.